A selection of T cell receptor beta chains follows, all from one sample in a study of cytomegalovirus exposure and HLA in healthy donors. Assay: immunoSEQ multiplex PCR; the TCRdb copy retains only in-frame clones and omits some. The sample lists tens of thousands of clones; around 89% were seen once. Sequenced input: PBMCs. These receptors were collected from a woman aged 18-30 years in good health and CMV-seronegative. CDR3s include the opening cysteine and the closing phenylalanine or tryptophan. Fields, in order: J gene, clone size, D gene, V gene, CDR3 DNA, CDR3 protein. The D gene is left open where the match is weak. Clone size, where shown, is once, few, many, or a class for clones that have expanded.

j_gene: TRBJ1-1; abundance: .; d_gene: TRBD1; v_gene: TRBV11-2; CDR3nt: TGTGCCAGCAGCGCTTCAGGGGGATCTGAAGCTTTCTTT; CDR3aa: CASSASGGSEAFF
j_gene: TRBJ2-1; abundance: .; d_gene: TRBD2; v_gene: TRBV7-2; CDR3nt: TGTGCCAGCAGCTTAGTAGCGGGAGGCGGGAATGAGCAGTTCTTC; CDR3aa: CASSLVAGGGNEQFF
j_gene: TRBJ2-5; abundance: .; d_gene: TRBD2; v_gene: TRBV27; CDR3nt: TGTGCCAGCAGAGGACTAGCGGGAGCTAGGGAGACCCAGTACTTC; CDR3aa: CASRGLAGARETQYF
j_gene: TRBJ2-7; abundance: .; d_gene: TRBD1; v_gene: TRBV11-3; CDR3nt: TGTGCCAGCAGCAAGGACAGGTACGAGCAGTACTTC; CDR3aa: CASSKDRYEQYF
j_gene: TRBJ2-1; abundance: .; d_gene: TRBD2; v_gene: TRBV4-2; CDR3nt: TGTGCCAGCAGCCAAGACGGGACTAGCGGGGGCGGCGCCTACAATGAGCAGTTCTTC; CDR3aa: CASSQDGTSGGGAYNEQFF
j_gene: TRBJ2-7; abundance: .; d_gene: TRBD1; v_gene: TRBV10-3; CDR3nt: TGTGCCATCATGGCAGGGGGCGTCTTCGAGCAGTACTTC; CDR3aa: CAIMAGGVFEQYF
j_gene: TRBJ2-5; abundance: once; d_gene: .; v_gene: TRBV7-2; CDR3nt: TGTGCCAGCAGCTTAGCGGGGGGACGGGGAGAGACCCAGTACTTC; CDR3aa: CASSLAGGRGETQYF
j_gene: TRBJ1-5; abundance: .; d_gene: TRBD1; v_gene: TRBV2; CDR3nt: TGTGCCAGCAGCGTGACAGGGGGTAGATATAGCAATCAGCCCCAGCATTTT; CDR3aa: CASSVTGGRYSNQPQHF
j_gene: TRBJ2-2; abundance: .; d_gene: TRBD2; v_gene: TRBV5-5; CDR3nt: TGTGCCAGCAGCCAAGGACTAGCGGGGGACACCGGGGAGCTGTTTTTT; CDR3aa: CASSQGLAGDTGELFF
j_gene: TRBJ1-1; abundance: .; d_gene: .; v_gene: TRBV6-4; CDR3nt: TGTGCCAGCAGTGACTCGAGCAGGGCCACTGAAGCTTTCTTT; CDR3aa: CASSDSSRATEAFF
j_gene: TRBJ1-2; abundance: .; d_gene: .; v_gene: TRBV30; CDR3nt: TGTGCCTGGAGCTCGGTTCTCTATGGCTACACCTTC; CDR3aa: CAWSSVLYGYTF
j_gene: TRBJ2-4; abundance: few; d_gene: .; v_gene: TRBV19; CDR3nt: TGTGCCAGTAGTATCTCAGACTTTTGGAGAGAAAACATTCAGTACTTC; CDR3aa: CASSISDFWRENIQYF
j_gene: TRBJ2-2; abundance: .; d_gene: .; v_gene: TRBV5-1; CDR3nt: TGCGCCAGCAGCTTGGAATCCGGGGCCGGGGAGCTGTTTTTT; CDR3aa: CASSLESGAGELFF
j_gene: TRBJ2-7; abundance: .; d_gene: .; v_gene: TRBV9; CDR3nt: TGTGCCAGCAGCCCCTACTCCTACGAGCAGTACTTC; CDR3aa: CASSPYSYEQYF
j_gene: TRBJ2-3; abundance: .; d_gene: .; v_gene: TRBV7-2; CDR3nt: TGTGCCAGCAGCTTAACTAGGACTACCACAGATACGCAGTATTTT; CDR3aa: CASSLTRTTTDTQYF
j_gene: TRBJ1-2; abundance: .; d_gene: .; v_gene: TRBV11-2; CDR3nt: TGTGCCAGCAGCTTAGTAGGCAGGGAGGACTATGGCTACACCTTC; CDR3aa: CASSLVGREDYGYTF
j_gene: TRBJ2-7; abundance: few; d_gene: .; v_gene: TRBV7-2; CDR3nt: TGTGCCAGCAGATGGGTCCACGGGAAGTACTTC; CDR3aa: CASRWVHGKYF
j_gene: TRBJ1-2; abundance: .; d_gene: .; v_gene: TRBV7-2; CDR3nt: TGTGCCAGCAGCGCGTCGGGGGACGGCTACACCTTC; CDR3aa: CASSASGDGYTF
j_gene: TRBJ1-2; abundance: .; d_gene: TRBD1; v_gene: TRBV6-1; CDR3nt: TGTGCCAGCAGTGATGGGACAGGGAGTCCGGGTCTTGATGGCTACACCTTC; CDR3aa: CASSDGTGSPGLDGYTF
j_gene: TRBJ2-2; abundance: .; d_gene: TRBD2; v_gene: TRBV4-1; CDR3nt: TGCGCCAGCAGCCGCTTTACTAGCGGACACTACACCGGGGAGCTGTTTTTT; CDR3aa: CASSRFTSGHYTGELFF
j_gene: TRBJ1-2; abundance: .; d_gene: .; v_gene: TRBV27; CDR3nt: TGTGCCAGCAGTAGACTAGTTCCTGGCTACACCTTC; CDR3aa: CASSRLVPGYTF
j_gene: TRBJ1-3; abundance: .; d_gene: .; v_gene: TRBV18; CDR3nt: TGTGCCAGCTCACCACCGGCAATAGGGGACACCATATATTTT; CDR3aa: CASSPPAIGDTIYF
j_gene: TRBJ2-3; abundance: .; d_gene: .; v_gene: TRBV25-1; CDR3nt: TGTGCCAGCAGTGAAGCTGGGGGCAGGAGCACAGATACGCAGTATTTT; CDR3aa: CASSEAGGRSTDTQYF
j_gene: TRBJ2-1; abundance: once; d_gene: .; v_gene: TRBV28; CDR3nt: TGTGCCAGCAGTCCCCCGAGTCTGTACAATGAGCAGTTCTTC; CDR3aa: CASSPPSLYNEQFF
j_gene: TRBJ2-3; abundance: .; d_gene: .; v_gene: TRBV9; CDR3nt: TGTGCCAGCAGCGTAGGTAGCCCAGATACGCAGTATTTT; CDR3aa: CASSVGSPDTQYF
j_gene: TRBJ2-1; abundance: .; d_gene: TRBD2; v_gene: TRBV28; CDR3nt: TGTGCCAGCAGGCCCGACCTAGCGGGGGACCGCAGTGAGCAGTTCTTC; CDR3aa: CASRPDLAGDRSEQFF
j_gene: TRBJ2-3; abundance: .; d_gene: TRBD1; v_gene: TRBV7-8; CDR3nt: TGTGCCAGCAGCTTCGGACAGGGGGCAAATACGCAGTATTTT; CDR3aa: CASSFGQGANTQYF
j_gene: TRBJ2-1; abundance: once; d_gene: .; v_gene: TRBV5-1; CDR3nt: TGCGCCAGCAGCAATCAGGGTAATGGTAACAATGAGCAGTTCTTC; CDR3aa: CASSNQGNGNNEQFF
j_gene: TRBJ1-2; abundance: .; d_gene: TRBD1; v_gene: TRBV18; CDR3nt: TGTGCCAGCTCACCCTGGGACAGTGGAGAAGGCTACACCTTC; CDR3aa: CASSPWDSGEGYTF
j_gene: TRBJ2-4; abundance: once; d_gene: .; v_gene: TRBV6-5; CDR3nt: TGTGCCAGCAGTACCGACAGGATAGCCAAAAACATTCAGTACTTC; CDR3aa: CASSTDRIAKNIQYF
j_gene: TRBJ2-2; abundance: .; d_gene: .; v_gene: TRBV7-7; CDR3nt: TGTGCCAGCAGCTTAGTCGTCGGGGTAGGGGAGCTGTTTTTT; CDR3aa: CASSLVVGVGELFF
j_gene: TRBJ2-7; abundance: few; d_gene: .; v_gene: TRBV30; CDR3nt: TGTGCCTGGAGTAAGGGTAGCGGTCAATACTACGAGCAGTACTTC; CDR3aa: CAWSKGSGQYYEQYF
j_gene: TRBJ2-5; abundance: .; d_gene: TRBD2; v_gene: TRBV9; CDR3nt: TGTGCCAGCAGCTTATCAGGGCGGGGGCAAGAGACCCAGTACTTC; CDR3aa: CASSLSGRGQETQYF
j_gene: TRBJ2-2; abundance: .; d_gene: .; v_gene: TRBV11-1; CDR3nt: TGTGCCAGCAGCTCAACCCGACAGCCGGCCGGGGAGCTGTTTTTT; CDR3aa: CASSSTRQPAGELFF
j_gene: TRBJ1-5; abundance: .; d_gene: TRBD1; v_gene: TRBV30; CDR3nt: TGTGCCTGGGGACAGGGGGCGCATCAGCCCCAGCATTTT; CDR3aa: CAWGQGAHQPQHF
j_gene: TRBJ1-5; abundance: .; d_gene: .; v_gene: TRBV15; CDR3nt: TGTGCCACCAGCAGAGAAAGTCAGGGTAGCAATCAGCCCCAGCATTTT; CDR3aa: CATSRESQGSNQPQHF
j_gene: TRBJ2-5; abundance: .; d_gene: TRBD1; v_gene: TRBV5-1; CDR3nt: TGCGCCAGCAGCTCCCCGACAGGGGTCTACCAAGAGACCCAGTACTTC; CDR3aa: CASSSPTGVYQETQYF
j_gene: TRBJ1-2; abundance: .; d_gene: TRBD1; v_gene: TRBV29-1; CDR3nt: TGCAGCGTTGTGGGGGACAGATACTATGGCTACACCTTC; CDR3aa: CSVVGDRYYGYTF
j_gene: TRBJ2-2; abundance: .; d_gene: .; v_gene: TRBV18; CDR3nt: TGTGCCAGCTCACCCTCCCAGGGAGGCACCGGGGAGCTGTTTTTT; CDR3aa: CASSPSQGGTGELFF
j_gene: TRBJ2-5; abundance: .; d_gene: TRBD2; v_gene: TRBV11-2; CDR3nt: TGTGCCAGCAGCTTAGAAGCGGGAGTAGGAGAGACCCAGTACTTC; CDR3aa: CASSLEAGVGETQYF
j_gene: TRBJ2-7; abundance: .; d_gene: .; v_gene: TRBV5-5; CDR3nt: TGTGCCAGCAGCGACCCTCCGGAGGGGCCGTACTACGAGCAGTACTTC; CDR3aa: CASSDPPEGPYYEQYF
j_gene: TRBJ2-7; abundance: .; d_gene: .; v_gene: TRBV21-1; CDR3nt: TGTGCCAGGAGTTGGGGGCACAAGTACGAGCAGTACTTC; CDR3aa: CARSWGHKYEQYF